Listed here are 19 T cell receptor beta chains from one sample, sequenced in a study of blood T cell repertoires in COVID-19. Some clones are missing from TCRdb's copy, which holds only in-frame ones; the method was immunoSEQ multiplex PCR. The sample carries over 250,000 clones, over 75% recorded once. The sample comprised peripheral blood. The source of these receptors is a human donor in a cohort sampled during active COVID-19.

The chain links TRBV5-5 to TRBJ2-2, with TRBD2 as a possible D gene (6 bases). The CDR3 loop spans 15 amino acids. Germline assignment: CDR1 SGHKS and CDR2 YYEKEE (reference sequence). V was shortened by 2 bases and J by 3 bases, with 11 bases between the two germline ends. The CDR3 region is CASSFGGPHTGELFF. Here the CDR3 DNA reads TGTGCCAGCAGCTTTGGAGGGCCACACACCGGGGAGCTGTTTTTT.

The rearrangement links TRBV7-2 to TRBJ2-1, with 11 nucleotides matching TRBD2. The ends lost 1 base at V and 4 bases at J; junction bases unmatched: 6. The germline V gene has CDR1 SGHTA and CDR2 FQGNSA. The CDR3 extends over 17 amino acids. This CDR3 reads CASSLGLLAGGYNEQFF. The CDR3 nucleotides are TGTGCCAGCAGCTTAGGATTATTAGCGGGAGGGTACAATGAGCAGTTCTTC.

The chain joins TRBV21-1 to TRBJ1-1; whether TRBD1, the table's D call, matches the DNA was not checked. TRBV21-1 is marked as a pseudogene. The CDR3 is 16 residues long. CDR3 residues: CASSKIRRQGSTEAFF. CDR3 in DNA: TGTGCCAGCAGCAAGATTCGTCGGCAGGGTTCCACTGAAGCTTTCTTT.

J is TRBJ1-2 and V is TRBV19; D may be TRBD1 (6 bases). V gave up 3 bases and J gave up 4 bases, with 21 bases separating them. This CDR3 region has 17 residues. CDR1 LNHDA and CDR2 SQIVND come from the germline V gene (reference sequence). The CDR3 region is CASSMFSRGRVSYGYTF. DNA for the CDR3: TGTGCCAGTAGTATGTTTTCCAGGGGCAGGGTGAGCTATGGCTACACCTTC. Together with reference TRBV19 and TRBJ1-2, the CDR3 gives the full variable domain: DGGITQSPKYLFRKEGQNVTLSCEQNLNHDAMYWYRQDPGQGLRLIYYSQIVNDFQKGDIAEGYSVSREKKESFPLTVTSAQKNPTAFYLCASSMFSRGRVSYGYTFGSGTRLTVV.

The chain is built from TRBV7-7 and TRBJ2-5; 7 bases fit TRBD1. The trim removed 3 bases at V and 5 bases at J, leaving 9 bases unmatched. The CDR3 is made up of 15 amino acids. Germline CDR1 SSHAT, CDR2 FNYEAQ (reference sequence). CDR3 sequence: CASSLTGSFGETQYF. CDR3 nucleotides: TGTGCCAGCAGCTTGACAGGGTCTTTTGGGGAGACCCAGTACTTC.

J is TRBJ1-1 and V is TRBV19; possible D gene TRBD1, 5 bases. Deletions cut 3 bases from V and 6 bases from J, with 26 bases between. Germline CDR1 and CDR2: LNHDA and SQIVND (reference sequence). There are 18 residues in the CDR3. CDR3 DNA: TGTGCCAGTAGTATTAAGGTCACGGGGGTACTGTACAACGCTGAAGCTTTCTTT. Protein product: CASSIKVTGVLYNAEAFF.

This sequence joins TRBV20-1 and TRBJ2-7; 8 nucleotides agree with TRBD1. V was pared by 3 bases and J by 6 bases, with 4 bases of the junction left unmatched. In germline, CDR1 is DFQATT, CDR2 SNEGSKA (reference sequence). The CDR3 runs to 12 residues. CDR3 sequence (DNA): TGCAGTGCTAGTGGAGGGACAGGCGAGCAGTACTTC. Translating it yields CSASGGTGEQYF.

In this sample, this clone turned up a few times. The chain is built from TRBV5-4 and TRBJ1-1; D not certain. Germline values: CDR1 SGHNT, CDR2 YYREEE (reference sequence). V was shortened by 1 base and J by 7 bases, with 8 bases between the two germline ends. CDR3 length: 12 residues. CDR3 coding DNA: TGTGCCAGCAGCTTGTTAGAGAATGAAGCTTTCTTT. Translation gives CASSLLENEAFF.

This clone was counted only a few times. The rearrangement uses TRBV7-9 and TRBJ2-2, with 7 positions matching TRBD2. In germline, CDR1 is SEHNR, CDR2 FQNEAQ (reference sequence). There are 14 residues in the CDR3. The trim removed 5 bases at V and 0 bases at J, leaving 0 bases unmatched. Written as DNA, the CDR3 is TGTGCCAGCAGCGGACTAGCGAACACCGGGGAGCTGTTTTTT. Its translation is CASSGLANTGELFF.

The CDR3 region has the DNA TGCGCCAGCAGCCAAGACCGGACAGAAACTGAAGCTTTCTTT. As protein: CASSQDRTETEAFF. The V call is TRBV4-3, the J call TRBJ1-1; weak D call: TRBD1 (6 bases). Germline values: CDR1 LGHNA, CDR2 YSLEER. The V and J ends lost 0 bases and 5 bases respectively, with 10 bases between them. CDR3 length equals 14 residues.

The rearrangement uses TRBV18 and TRBJ2-5; D might be TRBD2 (5 bases). V dropped 2 bases and J dropped 3 bases, with 13 bases sitting between them. CDR1 KGHSH and CDR2 LQKENI come from the germline V gene. The CDR3 is made up of 15 amino acids. The DNA of the CDR3 is TGTGCCAGCTCACCAAATACGGGGAGTGAAGAGACCCAGTACTTC. This codes for CASSPNTGSEETQYF.

This clone turned up a few times. The chain has TRBV30 and TRBJ2-7; 10 bases agree with TRBD2. The CDR3 covers 14 residues. Germline values: CDR1 GTSNPN, CDR2 SVGIG (reference sequence). The V and J ends lost 2 bases and 2 bases, in that order; junction bases with no gene match: 3. The CDR3 bases are TGTGCCTGGAGTCGGACTAGCGGTGCCTACGAGCAGTACTTC. Translation gives CAWSRTSGAYEQYF. The full variable domain, in which reference TRBV30 and TRBJ2-7 provide the parts outside the CDR3, is SQTIHQWPATLVQPVGSPLSLECTVEGTSNPNLYWYRQAAGRGLQLLFYSVGIGQISSEVPQNLSASRPQDRQFILSSKKLLLSDSGFYLCAWSRTSGAYEQYFGPGTRLTVT.

V usage is TRBV5-1 and J usage is TRBJ2-3; 8 bases match TRBD1. V trimming: 9 bases; J trimming: 3 bases; junction bases outside the gene matches: 9. CDR1 and CDR2 from the germline V gene are SGHRS and YFSETQ. The CDR3 contains 14 residues. The CDR3: CATRQGAETDTQYF. CDR3 DNA: TGCGCCACCCGGCAGGGGGCAGAGACAGATACGCAGTATTTT.

DNA for the CDR3: TGTGCCAGCTCACTCGGAGGGATAGACAATGAGCAGTTCTTC. Translated: CASSLGGIDNEQFF. The V call is TRBV18, the J call TRBJ2-1; a weak D match, TRBD2 (6 bases). V was pared by 4 bases and J by 5 bases, with 12 bases between. The CDR3 has 14 residues. From germline, CDR1 is KGHSH and CDR2 LQKENI. Full variable domain (missing parts from reference TRBV18 and TRBJ2-1): NAGVMQNPRHLVRRRGQEARLRCSPMKGHSHVYWYRQLPEEGLKFMVYLQKENIIDESGMPKERFSAEFPKEGPSILRIQQVVRGDSAAYFCASSLGGIDNEQFFGPGTRLTVL.

CDR3 residues: CASRGGPNTGELFF. DNA for the CDR3: TGTGCCAGCAGAGGCGGGCCGAACACCGGGGAGCTGTTTTTT. V and J are TRBV28 and TRBJ2-2; D perhaps matches TRBD2 (5 bases). In germline, CDR1 is MDHEN, CDR2 SYDVKM. The CDR3 has 14 amino acids. V lost 6 bases and J 0 bases, leaving 8 bases between the germline ends.

The chain links TRBV3-1 (or the pseudogene TRBV3-2) to TRBJ1-2, with 9 bases fitting TRBD1. The CDR3 spans 13 residues. The J segment lost 7 bases and the V segment lost 4 bases, leaving 4 bases of the junction unmatched. CDR1 is LGHDT, CDR2 YNNKEL, per germline (reference sequence). The CDR3 DNA sequence: TGTGCCAGCAGCCCAGGGACAGGGACTGGCTACACCTTC. Translation: CASSPGTGTGYTF.

The CDR3 protein is CASSLEVRPQETQYF. For the CDR3, the DNA is TGTGCCAGCAGCTTAGAAGTGAGGCCCCAAGAGACCCAGTACTTC. The chain couples TRBV13 to TRBJ2-5; D gene unclear. Trimming took off 1 base at V and 1 base at J, with 10 bases between the two ends. This CDR3 is built from 15 residues. CDR1 and CDR2 (germline): PRHDT, FYEKMQ (reference sequence).

This chain uses TRBV7-9 with TRBJ1-1; D unresolved. Trimming took 1 base from V and 4 from J, leaving 13 bases between them. Germline loops: CDR1 SEHNR, CDR2 FQNEAQ (reference sequence). This CDR3 comprises 15 residues. The chain's CDR3 is CASSLGGGTLTEAFF. The CDR3 bases are TGTGCCAGCAGCTTAGGGGGAGGTACCCTCACTGAAGCTTTCTTT.

This chain uses TRBV15 with TRBJ2-4; maybe TRBD1 (6 bases). The V gene lost 1 base and the J gene lost 6 bases, with 13 bases spanning the gap. CDR1 LNHNV and CDR2 YYDKDF come from the germline V gene (reference sequence). The CDR3 has 15 residues. CDR3 region: CATSRGDTQSNIQYF. The CDR3, as DNA: TGTGCCACCAGCAGAGGGGACACACAATCAAACATTCAGTACTTC.